What follows are 5 T cell receptor beta chains derived from one specimen sequenced in a study of siplizumab effects on memory and regulatory T cells. Sequencing was performed with immunoSEQ multiplex PCR; in TCRdb, only in-frame clones are kept and a portion is missing. The sample holds 99,000 or so clones, roughly 91% seen once. The sequencing sample was made of CD4+ T cells sorted from blood. The receptors shown here come from a human donor in good health.

The gene calls are TRBV9 and TRBJ2-2, with D unresolved. This CDR3 is 14 amino acids long. The germline gives CDR1 SGDLS, CDR2 YYNGEE. Trimming pared 1 base from V and 6 bases from J, leaving 10 bases between. CDR3 sequence (DNA): TGTGCCAGCAGCGTAAAAGCATCAGCCGGGGAGCTGTTTTTT. This codes for CASSVKASAGELFF.

This clone turned up a few times. The V and J genes are TRBV7-8 and TRBJ2-2, with 8 bases that match TRBD1. This CDR3 spans 17 amino acids. V was pared by 4 bases and J by 2 bases, with 9 bases of the junction left unmatched. Germline-derived CDR1 and CDR2 are SGHVS and FQNEAQ. The CDR3, as DNA: TGTGCCAGCAGCTCAATAAGGACAGGGACCAACACCGGGGAGCTGTTTTTT. This sequence encodes CASSSIRTGTNTGELFF.

CDR3 nucleotides: TGTGCCAGCAGCTTAGATCTCCTTGGGGCCAACGTCCTGACTTTC. It is translated as CASSLDLLGANVLTF. The V call is TRBV11-2, the J call TRBJ2-6; D remains unclear. Germline CDR1 reads SGHAT; CDR2 reads FQNNGV. V was cut by 0 bases and J by 3 bases, with 6 bases left in between. This CDR3 region has 15 residues.

The chain's CDR3 is CASSLMGHNTEAFF. As DNA, the CDR3 is TGTGCCAGCAGTTTAATGGGGCACAACACTGAAGCTTTCTTT. V and J are TRBV27 and TRBJ1-1, with a weak D call TRBD1 (5 bases). Germline CDR1 and CDR2: MNHEY and SMNVEV (reference sequence). The CDR3 sequence is 14 residues long. The V end was cut by 2 bases, the J end by 2 bases, with 9 bases between.

The chain has TRBV6-6 and TRBJ2-2, with TRBD2 matching over 10 bases. There are 16 residues in the CDR3. Germline V gene data show CDR1 as MNHNY and CDR2 as SVGAGI (reference sequence). After removal of 2 bases from V and 1 base from J, the junction contained 1 base not matched to a gene. The DNA of the CDR3 is TGTGCCAGCAGTTACCTAGCGGGGGTGAACACCGGGGAGCTGTTTTTT. Protein sequence: CASSYLAGVNTGELFF.